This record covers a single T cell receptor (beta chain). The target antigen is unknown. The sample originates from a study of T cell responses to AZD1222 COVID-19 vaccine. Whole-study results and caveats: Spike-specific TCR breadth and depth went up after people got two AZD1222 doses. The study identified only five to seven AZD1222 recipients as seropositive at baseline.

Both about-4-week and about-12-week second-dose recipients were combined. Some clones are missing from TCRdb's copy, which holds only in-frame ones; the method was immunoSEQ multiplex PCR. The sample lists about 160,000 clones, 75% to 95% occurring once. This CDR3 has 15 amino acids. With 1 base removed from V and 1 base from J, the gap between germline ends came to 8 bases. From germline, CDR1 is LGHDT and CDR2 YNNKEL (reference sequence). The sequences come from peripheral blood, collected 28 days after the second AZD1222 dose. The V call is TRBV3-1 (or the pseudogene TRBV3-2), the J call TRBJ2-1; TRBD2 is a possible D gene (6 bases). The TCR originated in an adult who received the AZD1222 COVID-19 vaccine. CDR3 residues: CASSQGLGSYNEQFF. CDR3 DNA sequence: TGTGCCAGCAGCCAAGGACTAGGGTCCTACAATGAGCAGTTCTTC.